The rows below give T cell receptor beta chains drawn from one sample of a study of control samples from healthy donors and cancer patients. Libraries were prepared by immunoSEQ multiplex PCR; TCRdb keeps only in-frame clonotypes and omits some of them. The top ten clones hold about an eighth of a sample with 120,000 to 150,000 clones, around 94% of them seen once. Material: blood. Every receptor here comes from a man between 40 and 49 years old in good health. Both conserved end residues are part of each CDR3. The order of the fields is clone size, D gene, V gene, J gene, CDR3 DNA, CDR3 protein. A D gene is named only where the DNA matches it firmly. The listing skips clone size in some rows; elsewhere it reads once, few, many or a size class.

abundance: .
d_gene: TRBD1
v_gene: TRBV5-6
j_gene: TRBJ2-5
CDR3nt: TGTGCCAGCAGTCCTACAGGGGCCGGGGAGACCCAGTACTTC
CDR3aa: CASSPTGAGETQYF

abundance: once
d_gene: .
v_gene: TRBV4-3
j_gene: TRBJ1-4
CDR3nt: TGCGCCAGCAGCCAAGATGAAAAACTGTTTTTT
CDR3aa: CASSQDEKLFF

abundance: .
d_gene: .
v_gene: TRBV5-1
j_gene: TRBJ2-7
CDR3nt: TGCGCCAGCACCAAGGAGCGAGCGAACGAGCAGTACTTC
CDR3aa: CASTKERANEQYF

abundance: .
d_gene: TRBD1
v_gene: TRBV24-1
j_gene: TRBJ2-3
CDR3nt: TGTGCCACCAGTGATTTGGGGGACAGGGGAACAGATACGCAGTATTTT
CDR3aa: CATSDLGDRGTDTQYF

abundance: .
d_gene: .
v_gene: TRBV7-9
j_gene: TRBJ1-6
CDR3nt: TGTGCCAGCAGCTCTGGAAATTCACCCCTCCACTTT
CDR3aa: CASSSGNSPLHF

abundance: .
d_gene: .
v_gene: TRBV5-1
j_gene: TRBJ2-2
CDR3nt: TGCGCCAGCAGCTTCACGGGGCGTGCCACCGGGGAGCTGTTTTTT
CDR3aa: CASSFTGRATGELFF

abundance: .
d_gene: TRBD1
v_gene: TRBV4-3
j_gene: TRBJ1-6
CDR3nt: TGCGCCAGCAGCCAAGAGGTTGCAGGGGGCTCCTCCTATAATTCACCCCTCCACTTT
CDR3aa: CASSQEVAGGSSYNSPLHF

abundance: .
d_gene: TRBD2
v_gene: TRBV28
j_gene: TRBJ2-7
CDR3nt: TGTGCCAGCAGGTCGTCTCTAGCGGGAAAGGTGGAGCAGTACTTC
CDR3aa: CASRSSLAGKVEQYF

abundance: .
d_gene: TRBD2
v_gene: TRBV14
j_gene: TRBJ2-1
CDR3nt: TGTGCCAGCAGCCAAGCGAGCGGGAGGGCTACCTACAATGAGCAGTTCTTC
CDR3aa: CASSQASGRATYNEQFF

abundance: .
d_gene: .
v_gene: TRBV28
j_gene: TRBJ1-5
CDR3nt: TGTGCCAGCCACGTCGAGGGGTATAGCAATCAGCCCCAGCATTTT
CDR3aa: CASHVEGYSNQPQHF